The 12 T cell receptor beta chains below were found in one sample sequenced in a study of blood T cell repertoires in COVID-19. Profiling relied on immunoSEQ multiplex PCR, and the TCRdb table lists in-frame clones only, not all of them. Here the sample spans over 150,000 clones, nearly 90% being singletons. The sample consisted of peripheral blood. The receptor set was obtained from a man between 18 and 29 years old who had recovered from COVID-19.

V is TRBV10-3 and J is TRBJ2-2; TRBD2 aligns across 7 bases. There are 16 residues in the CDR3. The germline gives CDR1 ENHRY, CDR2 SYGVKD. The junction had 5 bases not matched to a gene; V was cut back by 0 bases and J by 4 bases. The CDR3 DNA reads TGTGCCATCAGTGAGTCACTGGGGGGGACCACCGGGGAGCTGTTTTTT. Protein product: CAISESLGGTTGELFF.

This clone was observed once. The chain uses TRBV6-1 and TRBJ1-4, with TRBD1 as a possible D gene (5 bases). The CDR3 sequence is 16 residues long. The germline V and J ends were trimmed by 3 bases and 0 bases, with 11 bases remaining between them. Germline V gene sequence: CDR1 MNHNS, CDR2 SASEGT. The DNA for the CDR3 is TGTGCCAGCAGTGATACTGGGGGGTCAACTAATGAAAAACTGTTTTTT. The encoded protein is CASSDTGGSTNEKLFF.

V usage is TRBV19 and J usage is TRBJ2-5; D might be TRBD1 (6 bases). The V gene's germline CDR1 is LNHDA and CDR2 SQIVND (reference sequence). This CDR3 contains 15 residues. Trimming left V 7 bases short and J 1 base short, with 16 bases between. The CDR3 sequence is CASNQGRGGQETQYF. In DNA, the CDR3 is TGTGCCAGTAACCAGGGGAGAGGGGGCCAAGAGACCCAGTACTTC.

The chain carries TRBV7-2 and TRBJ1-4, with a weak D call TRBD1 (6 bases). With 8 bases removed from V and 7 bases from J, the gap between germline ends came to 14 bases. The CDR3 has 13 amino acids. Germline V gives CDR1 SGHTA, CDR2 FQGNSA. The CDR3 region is CASGNRDGEKLFF. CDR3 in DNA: TGTGCCAGCGGCAACAGGGACGGTGAAAAACTGTTTTTT.

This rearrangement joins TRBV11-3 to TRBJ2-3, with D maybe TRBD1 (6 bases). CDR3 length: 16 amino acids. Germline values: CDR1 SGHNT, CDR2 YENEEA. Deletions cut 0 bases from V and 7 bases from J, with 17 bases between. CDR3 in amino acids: CASSLDSGRQVNTQYF. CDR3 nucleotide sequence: TGTGCCAGCAGCTTAGACAGTGGGCGACAGGTCAATACGCAGTATTTT.

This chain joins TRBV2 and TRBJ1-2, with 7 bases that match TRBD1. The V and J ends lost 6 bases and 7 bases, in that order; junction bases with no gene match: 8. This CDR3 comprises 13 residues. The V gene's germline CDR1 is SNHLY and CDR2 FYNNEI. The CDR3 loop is CASRIRGGSGYTF. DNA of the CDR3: TGTGCCAGCAGGATAAGAGGGGGCTCTGGCTACACCTTC.

The CDR3 reads CASSQDDRVRETQYF. As DNA, the CDR3 is TGCGCCAGCAGCCAGGACGACAGGGTCAGAGAGACCCAGTACTTC. This rearrangement joins TRBV4-1 to TRBJ2-5; 7 nucleotides agree with TRBD1. Germline lookup yields CDR1 MGHRA and CDR2 YSYEKL. The ends lost 3 bases at V and 4 bases at J; junction bases unmatched: 8. CDR3 size: 15 residues.

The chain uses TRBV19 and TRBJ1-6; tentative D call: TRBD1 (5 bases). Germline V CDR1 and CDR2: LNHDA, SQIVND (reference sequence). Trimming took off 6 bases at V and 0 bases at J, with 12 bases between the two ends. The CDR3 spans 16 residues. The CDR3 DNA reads TGTGCCAGTAGATGGGGGACTAGCTCCTATAATTCACCCCTCCACTTT. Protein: CASRWGTSSYNSPLHF.

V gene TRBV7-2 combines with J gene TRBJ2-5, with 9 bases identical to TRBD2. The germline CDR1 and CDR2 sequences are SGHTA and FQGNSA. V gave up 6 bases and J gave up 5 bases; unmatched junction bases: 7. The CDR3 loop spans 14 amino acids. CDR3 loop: CASSYSGSSETQYF. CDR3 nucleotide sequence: TGTGCCAGCAGTTATAGCGGGAGTTCCGAGACCCAGTACTTC.

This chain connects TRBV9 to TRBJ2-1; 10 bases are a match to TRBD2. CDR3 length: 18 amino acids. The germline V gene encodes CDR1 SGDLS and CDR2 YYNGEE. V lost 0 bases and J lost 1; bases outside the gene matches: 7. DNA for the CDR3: TGTGCCAGCAGCGTAGCTAGCGGGAGAGTTGTGTCCTACAATGAGCAGTTCTTC. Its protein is CASSVASGRVVSYNEQFF.

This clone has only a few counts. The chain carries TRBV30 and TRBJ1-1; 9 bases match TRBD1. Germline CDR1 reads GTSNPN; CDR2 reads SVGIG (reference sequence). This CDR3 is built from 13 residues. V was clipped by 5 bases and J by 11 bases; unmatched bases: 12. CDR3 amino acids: CAWDSGQGLKAFF. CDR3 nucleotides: TGTGCCTGGGACTCGGGACAGGGACTGAAGGCTTTCTTT.

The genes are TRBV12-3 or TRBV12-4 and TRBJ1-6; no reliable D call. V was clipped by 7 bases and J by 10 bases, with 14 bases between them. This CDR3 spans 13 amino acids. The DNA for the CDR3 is TGTGCCAGCAAAAGGAGGGAGACCTCACCCCTCCACTTT. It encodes CASKRRETSPLHF.